This T cell receptor beta chain derives from a study of tumor-infiltrating lymphocytes in primary liver carcinoma. Germline DNA was also extracted, and blood RNA derived from unsorted whole blood. Starting material of around 460 ng total RNA yielded TCR beta cDNA via a constant-region primer. Slightly modified ARM-PCR served as the procedure for the TCR beta libraries. These libraries came from three rounds of nested multiplex PCR. Two initial PCR rounds of roughly 10 cycles each paired TRBV1-TRBV30 forward primers with a C-beta reverse primer. A single record per CDR3 protein comes from TCRdb applying MiXCR to the multiplex PCR reads. This repertoire shows some 180,000 distinct CDR3 sequences, 50% to 75% found once; its top ten account for around 74%. About this clonotype itself: Here the CDR3 omits its conserved ending phenylalanine or tryptophan, so a read error is the likely source.

The CDR3 totals 17 residues. Germline V CDR1 and CDR2: SGHAT, FQNNGV. The TCR was taken from a man in his forties or fifties with primary liver carcinoma and hepatitis B virus infection. The sequencing input was peripheral blood. The J gene is TRBJ2-1, the V gene TRBV11-2; the match to TRBD2 covers 8 bases. CDR3 nucleotide sequence: TGTGCCAGCAGGACCGGGATTAGCGGGAACTCCTACATTGAGCAGTTCCTC. Protein product: CASRTGISGNSYIEQFL.